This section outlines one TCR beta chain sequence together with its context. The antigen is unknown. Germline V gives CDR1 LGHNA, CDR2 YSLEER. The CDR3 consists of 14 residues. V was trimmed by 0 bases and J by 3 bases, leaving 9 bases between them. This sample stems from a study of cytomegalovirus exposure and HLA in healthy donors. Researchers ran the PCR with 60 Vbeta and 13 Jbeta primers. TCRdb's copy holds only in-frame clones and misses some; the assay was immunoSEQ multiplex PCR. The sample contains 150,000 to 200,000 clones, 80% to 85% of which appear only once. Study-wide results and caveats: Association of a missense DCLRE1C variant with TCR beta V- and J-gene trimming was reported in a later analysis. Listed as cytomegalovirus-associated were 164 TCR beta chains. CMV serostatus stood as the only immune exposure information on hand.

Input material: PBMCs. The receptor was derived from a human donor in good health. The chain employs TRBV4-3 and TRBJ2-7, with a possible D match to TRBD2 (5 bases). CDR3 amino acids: CASSQDAGFYEQYF. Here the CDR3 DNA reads TGCGCCAGCAGCCAAGATGCGGGTTTCTACGAGCAGTACTTC.